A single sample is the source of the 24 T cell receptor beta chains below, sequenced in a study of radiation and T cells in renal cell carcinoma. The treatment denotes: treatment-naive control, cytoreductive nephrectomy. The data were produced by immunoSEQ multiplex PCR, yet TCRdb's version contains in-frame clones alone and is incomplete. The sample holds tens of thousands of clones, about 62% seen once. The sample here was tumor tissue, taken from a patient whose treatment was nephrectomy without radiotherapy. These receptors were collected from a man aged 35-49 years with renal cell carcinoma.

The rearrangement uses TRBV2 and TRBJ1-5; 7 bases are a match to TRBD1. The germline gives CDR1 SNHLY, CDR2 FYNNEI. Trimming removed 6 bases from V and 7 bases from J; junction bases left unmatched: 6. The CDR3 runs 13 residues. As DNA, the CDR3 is TGTGCCAGCAGCGGACAGGTTCGGCAGCCCCAGCATTTT. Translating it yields CASSGQVRQPQHF. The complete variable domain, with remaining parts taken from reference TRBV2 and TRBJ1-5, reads EPEVTQTPSHQVTQMGQEVILRCVPISNHLYFYWYRQILGQKVEFLVSFYNNEISEKSEIFDDQFSVERPDGSNFTLKIRSTKLEDSAMYFCASSGQVRQPQHFGDGTRLSIL.

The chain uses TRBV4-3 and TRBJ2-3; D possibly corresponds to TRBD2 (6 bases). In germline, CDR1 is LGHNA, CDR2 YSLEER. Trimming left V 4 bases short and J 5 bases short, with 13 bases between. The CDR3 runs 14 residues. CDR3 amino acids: CASSPRDGGDTQYF. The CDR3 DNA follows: TGCGCCAGCAGCCCCCGGGACGGGGGAGATACGCAGTATTTT.

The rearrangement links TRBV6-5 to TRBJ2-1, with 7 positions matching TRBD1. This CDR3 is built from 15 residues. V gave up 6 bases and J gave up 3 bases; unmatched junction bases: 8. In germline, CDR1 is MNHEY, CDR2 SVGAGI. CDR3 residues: CASSLRQGIYNEQFF. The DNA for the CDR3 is TGTGCCAGCAGCCTCCGACAGGGAATCTACAATGAGCAGTTCTTC.

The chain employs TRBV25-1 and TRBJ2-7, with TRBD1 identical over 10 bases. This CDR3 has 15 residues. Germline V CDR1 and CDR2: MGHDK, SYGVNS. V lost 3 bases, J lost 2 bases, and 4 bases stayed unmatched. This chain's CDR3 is CASSEGTGVPYEQYF. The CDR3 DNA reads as TGTGCCAGCAGTGAGGGGACAGGGGTTCCCTACGAGCAGTACTTC.

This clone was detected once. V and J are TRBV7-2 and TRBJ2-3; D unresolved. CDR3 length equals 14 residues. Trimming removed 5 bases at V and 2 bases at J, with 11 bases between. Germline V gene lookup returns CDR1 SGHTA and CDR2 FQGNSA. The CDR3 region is CASSLRPFTDTQYF. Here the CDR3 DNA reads TGTGCCAGCAGCCTTCGACCATTCACAGATACGCAGTATTTT. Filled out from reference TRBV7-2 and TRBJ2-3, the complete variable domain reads GAGVSQSPSNKVTEKGKDVELRCDPISGHTALYWYRQSLGQGLEFLIYFQGNSAPDKSGLPSDRFSAERTGGSVSTLTIQRTQQEDSAVYLCASSLRPFTDTQYFGPGTRLTVL.

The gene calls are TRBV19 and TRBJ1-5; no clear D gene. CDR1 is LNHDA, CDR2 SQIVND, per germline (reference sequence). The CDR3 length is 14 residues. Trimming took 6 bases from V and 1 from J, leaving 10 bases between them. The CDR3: CASSLTASNQPQHF. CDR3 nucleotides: TGTGCCAGTAGCCTTACAGCGAGCAATCAGCCCCAGCATTTT. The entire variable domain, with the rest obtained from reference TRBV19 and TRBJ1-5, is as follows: DGGITQSPKYLFRKEGQNVTLSCEQNLNHDAMYWYRQDPGQGLRLIYYSQIVNDFQKGDIAEGYSVSREKKESFPLTVTSAQKNPTAFYLCASSLTASNQPQHFGDGTRLSIL.

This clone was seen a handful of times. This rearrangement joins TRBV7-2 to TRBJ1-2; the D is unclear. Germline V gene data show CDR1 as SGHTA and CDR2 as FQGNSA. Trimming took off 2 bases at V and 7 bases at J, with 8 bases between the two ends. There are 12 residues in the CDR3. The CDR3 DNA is TGTGCCAGCAGCTTACTAGAAGGTGGCTACACCTTC. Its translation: CASSLLEGGYTF.

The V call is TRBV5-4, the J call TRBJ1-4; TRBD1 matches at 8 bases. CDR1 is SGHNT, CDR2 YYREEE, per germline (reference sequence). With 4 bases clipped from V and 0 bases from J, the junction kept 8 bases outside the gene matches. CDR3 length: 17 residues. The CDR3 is CASSATGTGATNEKLFF. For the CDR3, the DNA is TGTGCCAGCAGCGCTACCGGGACAGGAGCAACTAATGAAAAACTGTTTTTT.

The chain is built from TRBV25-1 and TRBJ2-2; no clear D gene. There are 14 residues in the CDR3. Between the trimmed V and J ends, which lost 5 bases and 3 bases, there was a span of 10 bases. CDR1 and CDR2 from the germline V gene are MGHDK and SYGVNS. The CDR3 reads CASSRPGDTGELFF. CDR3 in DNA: TGTGCCAGCAGTCGACCGGGTGACACCGGGGAGCTGTTTTTT.

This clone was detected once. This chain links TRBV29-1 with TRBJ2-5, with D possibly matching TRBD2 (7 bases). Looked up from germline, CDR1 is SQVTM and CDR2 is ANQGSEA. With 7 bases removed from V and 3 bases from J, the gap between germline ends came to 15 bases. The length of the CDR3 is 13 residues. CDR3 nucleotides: TGCAGCGCGGTAAAGGGGGGGAAAGAGACCCAGTACTTC. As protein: CSAVKGGKETQYF.

The DNA of the CDR3 is TGTGCCAGCAGCCCTTGGACTAGCGGGAGTGATACGCAGTATTTT. This sequence encodes CASSPWTSGSDTQYF. The J gene is TRBJ2-3, the V gene TRBV7-2, with TRBD2 matching 13 bases. CDR3 size: 15 residues. Per the germline V gene, CDR1 is SGHTA and CDR2 is FQGNSA. V gave up 5 bases and J gave up 6 bases; unmatched junction bases: 5.

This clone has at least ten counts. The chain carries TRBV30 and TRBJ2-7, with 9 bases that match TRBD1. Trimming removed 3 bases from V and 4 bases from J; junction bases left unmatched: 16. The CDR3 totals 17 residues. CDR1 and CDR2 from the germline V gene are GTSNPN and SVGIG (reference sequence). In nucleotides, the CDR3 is TGTGCCTGGAGACACGTTTCCGGGACAGGGCGGCTATACGAGCAGTACTTC. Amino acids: CAWRHVSGTGRLYEQYF. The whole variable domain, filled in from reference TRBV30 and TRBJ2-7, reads SQTIHQWPATLVQPVGSPLSLECTVEGTSNPNLYWYRQAAGRGLQLLFYSVGIGQISSEVPQNLSASRPQDRQFILSSKKLLLSDSGFYLCAWRHVSGTGRLYEQYFGPGTRLTVT.

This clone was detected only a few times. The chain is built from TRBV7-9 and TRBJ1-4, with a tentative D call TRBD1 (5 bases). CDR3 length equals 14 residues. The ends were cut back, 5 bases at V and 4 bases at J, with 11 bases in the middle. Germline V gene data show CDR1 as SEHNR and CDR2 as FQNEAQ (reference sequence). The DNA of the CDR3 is TGTGCCAGCAGCACCCGGGACGGTAATGAAAAACTGTTTTTT. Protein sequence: CASSTRDGNEKLFF. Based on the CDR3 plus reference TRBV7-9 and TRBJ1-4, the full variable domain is DTGVSQNPRHKITKRGQNVTFRCDPISEHNRLYWYRQTLGQGPEFLTYFQNEAQLEKSRLLSDRFSAERPKGSFSTLEIQRTEQGDSAMYLCASSTRDGNEKLFFGSGTQLSVL.

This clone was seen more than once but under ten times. As DNA, the CDR3 is TGTGCCATCAGTGAGTCAGGGGAAACCGGGGAGCTGTTTTTT. This sequence encodes CAISESGETGELFF. V gene TRBV10-3 combines with J gene TRBJ2-2; TRBD1 might be the D (5 bases). The V end lost 0 bases, the J end lost 5 bases, and 7 bases lay between the germline ends. The CDR3 length is 14 residues. Germline V gives CDR1 ENHRY, CDR2 SYGVKD.

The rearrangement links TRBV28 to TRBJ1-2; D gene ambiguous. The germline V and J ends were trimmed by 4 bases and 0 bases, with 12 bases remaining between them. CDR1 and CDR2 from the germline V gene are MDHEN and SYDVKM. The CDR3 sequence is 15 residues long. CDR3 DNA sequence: TGTGCCAGCAGTTCGTCAGGTTCCTCTAACTATGGCTACACCTTC. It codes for CASSSSGSSNYGYTF.

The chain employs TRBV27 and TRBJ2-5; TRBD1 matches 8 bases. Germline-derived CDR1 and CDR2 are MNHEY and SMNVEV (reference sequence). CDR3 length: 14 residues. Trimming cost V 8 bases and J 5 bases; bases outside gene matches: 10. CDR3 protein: CASAIDRGLETQYF. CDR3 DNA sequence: TGTGCCAGCGCCATCGACAGGGGTCTGGAGACCCAGTACTTC.

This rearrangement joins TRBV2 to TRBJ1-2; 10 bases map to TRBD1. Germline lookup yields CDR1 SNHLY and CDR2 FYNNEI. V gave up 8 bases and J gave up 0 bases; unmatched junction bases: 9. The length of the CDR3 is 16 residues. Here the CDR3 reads CASEWDRGFTNYGYTF. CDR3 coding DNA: TGTGCCAGCGAATGGGACAGGGGTTTTACTAACTATGGCTACACCTTC.

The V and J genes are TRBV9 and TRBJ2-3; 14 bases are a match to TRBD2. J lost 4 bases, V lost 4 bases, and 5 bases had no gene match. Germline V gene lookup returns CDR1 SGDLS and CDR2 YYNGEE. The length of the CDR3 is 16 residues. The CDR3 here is CASSYLTSGGADTQYF. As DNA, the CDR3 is TGTGCCAGCAGCTACCTGACTAGCGGGGGGGCAGATACGCAGTATTTT.

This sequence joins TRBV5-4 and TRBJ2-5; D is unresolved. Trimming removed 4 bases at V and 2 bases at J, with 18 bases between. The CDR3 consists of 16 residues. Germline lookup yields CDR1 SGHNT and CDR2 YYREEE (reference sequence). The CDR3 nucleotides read TGTGCCAGCAGCCTCCTCTGGCAGACAAGTCAAGAGACCCAGTACTTC. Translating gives CASSLLWQTSQETQYF. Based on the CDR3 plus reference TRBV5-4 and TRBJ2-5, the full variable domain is ETGVTQSPTHLIKTRGQQVTLRCSSQSGHNTVSWYQQALGQGPQFIFQYYREEENGRGNFPPRFSGLQFPNYSSELNVNALELDDSALYLCASSLLWQTSQETQYFGPGTRLLVL.

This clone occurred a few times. The CDR3: CASSPVRSGELFF. The DNA for the CDR3 is TGTGCCAGCAGCCCGGTTCGATCCGGGGAGCTGTTTTTT. V is TRBV7-2 and J is TRBJ2-2, with D uncertain. The CDR3 sequence is 13 residues long. V lost 5 bases, J lost 6 bases, and 10 bases lay in between. Germline CDR1 reads SGHTA; CDR2 reads FQGNSA.

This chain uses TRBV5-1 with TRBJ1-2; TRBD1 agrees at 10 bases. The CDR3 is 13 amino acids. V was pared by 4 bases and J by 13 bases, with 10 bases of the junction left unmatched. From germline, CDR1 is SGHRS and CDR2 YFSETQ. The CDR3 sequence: CASSPGTGVDSTF. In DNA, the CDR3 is TGCGCCAGCAGCCCTGGGACAGGGGTAGACTCCACCTTC.

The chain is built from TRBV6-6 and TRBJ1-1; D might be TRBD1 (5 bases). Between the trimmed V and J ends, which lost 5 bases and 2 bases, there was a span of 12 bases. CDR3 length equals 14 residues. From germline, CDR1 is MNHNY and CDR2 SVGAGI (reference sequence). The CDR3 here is CASSPLGTNTEAFF. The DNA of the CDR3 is TGTGCCAGCAGTCCGTTAGGGACTAACACTGAAGCTTTCTTT.

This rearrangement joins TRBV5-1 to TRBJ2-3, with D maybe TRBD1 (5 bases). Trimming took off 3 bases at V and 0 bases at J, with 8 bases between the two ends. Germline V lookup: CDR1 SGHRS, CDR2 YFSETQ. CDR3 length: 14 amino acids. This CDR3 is CASSSRQSTDTQYF. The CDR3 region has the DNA TGCGCCAGCAGCTCCCGACAGAGCACAGATACGCAGTATTTT.

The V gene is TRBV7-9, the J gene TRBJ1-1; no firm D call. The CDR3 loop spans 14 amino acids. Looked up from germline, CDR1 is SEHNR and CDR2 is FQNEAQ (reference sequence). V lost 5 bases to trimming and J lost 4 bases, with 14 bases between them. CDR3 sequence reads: CASSRPEKGTEAFF. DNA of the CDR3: TGTGCCAGCAGCCGTCCTGAAAAGGGCACTGAAGCTTTCTTT. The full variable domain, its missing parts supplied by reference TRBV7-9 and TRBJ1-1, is DTGVSQNPRHKITKRGQNVTFRCDPISEHNRLYWYRQTLGQGPEFLTYFQNEAQLEKSRLLSDRFSAERPKGSFSTLEIQRTEQGDSAMYLCASSRPEKGTEAFFGQGTRLTVV.